The present TCR beta chain was sequenced within a study of PD-L1 blockade in urothelial cancer. Sample time point: peripheral blood 6 weeks after treatment start. TCRdb keeps only in-frame clones here, not all; method: immunoSEQ multiplex PCR. The top ten hold 2.4% of the sample, which has 100,000 to 150,000 clones, 86% seen once. CDR3 length: 20 amino acids. Germline V CDR1 and CDR2: SGDLS, YYNGEE. V was pared by 0 bases and J by 0 bases, with 12 bases of the junction left unmatched. This clone was observed a few times. The source material was PBMCs, sampled around atezolizumab (anti-PD-L1) treatment. The clonotype was recovered from a man aged 45-65 years with urothelial cancer. This chain uses TRBV9 with TRBJ1-3, with 10 bases fitting TRBD1. CDR3 loop: CASSVGARQGATSSGNTIYF. The CDR3 DNA reads TGTGCCAGCAGCGTAGGAGCGAGACAGGGGGCGACGTCCTCTGGAAACACCATATATTTT.